This T cell receptor beta chain stems from a study of cytomegalovirus exposure and HLA in healthy donors. Study-level results: Sequences of the TCR beta chain were said to predict the HLA-A and HLA-B alleles of most subjects accurately. Within a later analysis, the majority of CMV-associated TCR beta chains appeared HLA-restricted.

At collection, donors were nominally healthy, but unrecorded immune exposures were probable. The PCR ran on 60 Vbeta and 13 Jbeta primers. Profiling relied on immunoSEQ multiplex PCR, and the TCRdb table lists in-frame clones only, not all of them. The sample contains around 280,000 clones, about 87% of which appear only once. Germline V CDR1 and CDR2: SQVTM, ANQGSEA. This CDR3 region has 12 residues. Trimming shortened V by 5 bases and J by 5 bases, and 12 bases separated the two germline ends. This clone was recorded once. Its target is not known. This rearrangement joins TRBV29-1 to TRBJ2-5; D possibly corresponds to TRBD2 (6 bases). The sequencing input was PBMCs. This TCR was recovered from a young woman in good health and CMV-seronegative. This chain's CDR3 is CSVMWGRETQYF. The DNA for the CDR3 is TGCAGCGTTATGTGGGGGAGGGAGACCCAGTACTTC.